Reported below is one TCR beta chain. Its antigen is currently unknown. This entry comes from a study of T cell repertoires in cytomegalovirus infection. Study information: Through public TCR beta signatures, both CMV infection and matching HLA type were indicated.

TCRdb ran MiXCR on the reads and lists one entry per CDR3 protein. This sample has 450,000 to 600,000 distinct CDR3 sequences; about two fifths occur once, and the top ten carry around two fifths. Per the germline V gene, CDR1 is SGHTA and CDR2 is FQGNSA. The V and J ends lost 8 bases and 4 bases, in that order; junction bases with no gene match: 6. CDR3 size: 13 residues. The V call is TRBV7-2, the J call TRBJ2-7; TRBD2 agrees at 9 bases. The sample consisted of cultured PBMCs, taken from culture after CMV antigen stimulation. The sequence was collected from a human donor in good health (CMV status not recorded). Some clones in this sample may be carry-over from other donors' samples. The CDR3 region has the DNA TGTGCCAGCCTTATTAGCGGGAGTTACGAGCAGTACTTC. It encodes CASLISGSYEQYF.